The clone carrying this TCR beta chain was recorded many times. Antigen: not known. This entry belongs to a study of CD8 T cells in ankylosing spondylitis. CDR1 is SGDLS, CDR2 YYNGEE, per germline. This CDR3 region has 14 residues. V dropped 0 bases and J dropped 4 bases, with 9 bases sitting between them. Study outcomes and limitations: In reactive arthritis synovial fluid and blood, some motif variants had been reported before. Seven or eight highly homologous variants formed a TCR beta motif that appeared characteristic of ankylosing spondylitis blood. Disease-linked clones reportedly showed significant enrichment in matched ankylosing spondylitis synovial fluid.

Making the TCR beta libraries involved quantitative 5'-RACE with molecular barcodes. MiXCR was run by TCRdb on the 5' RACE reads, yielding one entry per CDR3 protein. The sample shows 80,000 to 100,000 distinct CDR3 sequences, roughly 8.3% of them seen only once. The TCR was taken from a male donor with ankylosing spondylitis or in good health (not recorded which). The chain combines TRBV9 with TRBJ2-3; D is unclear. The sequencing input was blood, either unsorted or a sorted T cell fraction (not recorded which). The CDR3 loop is CASSVARTADTQYF. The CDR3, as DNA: TGTGCCAGCAGCGTAGCCAGGACGGCAGATACGCAGTATTTT.